Below are 19 T cell receptor beta chains sequenced from a single sample in a study of T-cell reconstitution after alpha-beta-depleted transplantation in children. Construction of the TCRbeta library involved unique molecular identifiers. TCRdb passed the PCR reads through MiXCR, listing each CDR3 protein once. The repertoire holds roughly 790,000 distinct CDR3 sequences, less than 20% seen once, with around 5.3% in the top ten. The sequencing used PBMCs, mostly from graft donor cells, collected 360 days after TCRalphabeta/CD19-depleted stem cell transplant. These TCRs come from a male patient between 5 and 17 years old who had a stem cell transplant for acute lymphoblastic leukemia, so the T cells may come from the graft donor.

This clonotype showed up just a few times. The chain joins TRBV18 to TRBJ1-5; a weak D match, TRBD1 (6 bases). The CDR3 has 16 residues. V dropped 6 bases and J dropped 0 bases, with 15 bases sitting between them. Per germline, CDR1 KGHSH and CDR2 LQKENI. DNA for the CDR3: TGTGCCAGCTCGGGCGGGACACCGTATAGCAATCAGCCCCAGCATTTT. This encodes CASSGGTPYSNQPQHF.

V gene TRBV29-1 combines with J gene TRBJ2-1; no definite D call. The CDR3 runs to 14 residues. Trimming took off 5 bases at V and 0 bases at J, with 11 bases between the two ends. Germline values: CDR1 SQVTM, CDR2 ANQGSEA. The CDR3 region has the DNA TGCAGCGTTAGATCGGCGTTCTCCTACAATGAGCAGTTCTTC. Its protein product is CSVRSAFSYNEQFF.

The gene calls are TRBV20-1 and TRBJ1-4, with unresolved D. The germline V gene has CDR1 DFQATT and CDR2 SNEGSKA (reference sequence). V lost 0 bases to trimming and J lost 4 bases, with 18 bases between them. This CDR3 is built from 17 residues. CDR3 in amino acids: CSARDPKGYQINEKLFF. The CDR3 DNA reads TGCAGTGCTAGAGATCCTAAGGGTTACCAGATTAATGAAAAACTGTTTTTT.

This clonotype has ten or more counts. In DNA form, the CDR3 reads TGTGCCAGCAGTTTTGGCAGGGGCTACGAGCAGTACTTC. Its translation is CASSFGRGYEQYF. This chain links TRBV11-2 with TRBJ2-7, with D perhaps TRBD1 (6 bases). V was shortened by 6 bases and J by 3 bases, with 12 bases between the two germline ends. The CDR3 is 13 amino acids. Per the germline V gene, CDR1 is SGHAT and CDR2 is FQNNGV.

This clonotype came up many times. The chain carries TRBV20-1 and TRBJ2-1, with TRBD2 identical over 13 bases. V trimming: 8 bases; J trimming: 7 bases; junction bases outside the gene matches: 5. Germline V gene lookup returns CDR1 DFQATT and CDR2 SNEGSKA (reference sequence). The CDR3 loop spans 13 amino acids. CDR3 nucleotide sequence: TGCAGTCAACTAGCGGGAGGGTGGAATGAGCAGTTCTTC. It is translated as CSQLAGGWNEQFF.

This clonotype was detected a few times. The chain recombines TRBV9 with TRBJ2-2; possible D gene TRBD1, 5 bases. The ends were cut back, 2 bases at V and 7 bases at J, with 12 bases in the middle. The CDR3 length is 14 residues. Germline-derived CDR1 and CDR2 are SGDLS and YYNGEE. CDR3 in amino acids: CASSVAGLGGELFF. As DNA, the CDR3 is TGTGCCAGCAGCGTGGCAGGGCTAGGCGGGGAGCTGTTTTTT. The whole variable domain, remainder taken from reference TRBV9 and TRBJ2-2, is DSGVTQTPKHLITATGQRVTLRCSPRSGDLSVYWYQQSLDQGLQFLIQYYNGEERAKGNILERFSAQQFPDLHSELNLSSLELGDSALYFCASSVAGLGGELFFGEGSRLTVL.

The sample holds a few counts of this clonotype. V gene TRBV7-6 combines with J gene TRBJ2-3; maybe TRBD2 (5 bases). Germline CDR1 reads SGHVS; CDR2 reads FNYEAQ. The CDR3 is made up of 15 amino acids. Trimming took 4 bases from V and 3 from J, leaving 14 bases between them. DNA for the CDR3: TGTGCCAGCAGCTCTTACGGGATTTCGACAGATACGCAGTATTTT. It is translated as CASSSYGISTDTQYF.

This clonotype has just a few counts. This chain joins TRBV25-1 and TRBJ2-7; D is unclear. The V and J ends lost 8 bases and 2 bases respectively, with 13 bases between them. The CDR3 totals 13 residues. CDR1 MGHDK and CDR2 SYGVNS come from the germline V gene. CDR3 region: CASEAVSTYEQYF. In DNA, the CDR3 is TGTGCCAGCGAGGCGGTCAGCACCTACGAGCAGTACTTC.

As to this clonotype: The conserved final phenylalanine or tryptophan is absent from the CDR3, which likely points to a read error. The chain carries TRBV10-3 and TRBJ1-1; 8 bases align to TRBD1. Germline trimming cut 6 bases from V and 4 bases from J; bases unmatched to any gene: 4. Germline lookup yields CDR1 ENHRY and CDR2 SYGVKD. The CDR3 has 13 amino acids. The CDR3 DNA reads TGTGCCATCAGGGCCGGACAGGGCACTGAAGCTTTCCTT. This sequence encodes CAIRAGQGTEAFL.

The chain recombines TRBV18 with TRBJ1-2; D gene ambiguous. Trimming took 4 bases from V and 8 from J, leaving 23 bases between them. The CDR3 sequence is 16 residues long. Per germline, CDR1 KGHSH and CDR2 LQKENI. The CDR3, as DNA: TGTGCCAGCTCACTCATTCGAGGGAACGATCTTCGGGGCTACACCTTC. Translating it yields CASSLIRGNDLRGYTF.

This chain connects TRBV2 to TRBJ2-1; 11 positions agree with TRBD2. Germline values: CDR1 SNHLY, CDR2 FYNNEI. This CDR3 is built from 16 residues. The ends lost 4 bases at V and 2 bases at J; junction bases unmatched: 4. The CDR3 here is CASSVLAGGPYNEQFF. In DNA form, the CDR3 reads TGTGCCAGCAGTGTTCTAGCGGGGGGCCCCTACAATGAGCAGTTCTTC.

This clonotype was seen at least ten times. The chain employs TRBV27 and TRBJ2-7; D is unclear. Trimming shortened V by 5 bases and J by 0 bases, and 8 bases separated the two germline ends. The CDR3 is 13 residues long. From germline, CDR1 is MNHEY and CDR2 SMNVEV (reference sequence). As DNA, the CDR3 is TGTGCCAGCAGTCTACAGCGCTCCTACGAGCAGTACTTC. This sequence encodes CASSLQRSYEQYF.

This clonotype was observed a handful of times. The rearrangement links TRBV5-1 to TRBJ1-5; 9 nucleotides line up with TRBD1. CDR3 size: 15 residues. Germline V gene sequence: CDR1 SGHRS, CDR2 YFSETQ. J lost 2 bases, V lost 4 bases, and 4 bases had no gene match. The CDR3 DNA is TGCGCCAGCAGCAAGACAGGGGGGGGCAATCAGCCCCAGCATTTT. Its translation is CASSKTGGGNQPQHF.

This clonotype appeared a few times. The genes are TRBV10-3 and TRBJ2-4; D remains ambiguous. From germline, CDR1 is ENHRY and CDR2 SYGVKD. V lost 3 bases and J lost 9, with 18 bases in between. The CDR3 covers 15 residues. The CDR3 protein is CAISEPPLSGVIQYF. The CDR3 DNA reads as TGTGCCATCAGTGAACCTCCGTTGAGTGGGGTCATTCAGTACTTC.

In its sample, this clonotype was seen a few times. The V call is TRBV3-1, the J call TRBJ2-7, with D possibly matching TRBD2 (5 bases). From germline, CDR1 is LGHDT and CDR2 YNNKEL (reference sequence). The germline V and J ends were trimmed by 3 bases and 3 bases, with 9 bases remaining between them. The CDR3 is 13 residues long. Here the CDR3 reads CASSQSDYYEQYF. Written as DNA, the CDR3 is TGTGCCAGCAGCCAGTCAGACTACTACGAGCAGTACTTC.

This clonotype has more than one count but fewer than ten. The V and J genes are TRBV20-1 and TRBJ1-1; 11 bases are shared with TRBD1. V lost 7 bases and J lost 8; bases outside the gene matches: 12. Germline V gene sequence: CDR1 DFQATT, CDR2 SNEGSKA (reference sequence). The CDR3 loop spans 14 amino acids. The CDR3 DNA sequence: TGCAGTGTCCCCGCCGGGACAGGGGGATCGGAAGCTTTCTTT. The encoded protein is CSVPAGTGGSEAFF.

This chain joins TRBV10-3 and TRBJ2-7, with 7 bases matching TRBD2. The CDR3 has 15 residues. The germline CDR1 and CDR2 sequences are ENHRY and SYGVKD. The J segment lost 0 bases and the V segment lost 6 bases, leaving 8 bases of the junction unmatched. In DNA form, the CDR3 reads TGTGCCATCAGCGAACCCAGCGGGGCCTCCTACGAGCAGTACTTC. Translated, it gives CAISEPSGASYEQYF.

The V and J genes are TRBV5-1 and TRBJ2-1; 7 bases are shared with TRBD2. Germline trimming cut 0 bases from V and 7 bases from J; bases unmatched to any gene: 13. The CDR3 consists of 17 residues. Germline assignment: CDR1 SGHRS and CDR2 YFSETQ. CDR3 sequence (DNA): TGCGCCAGCAGCTTGGAGTCTGGGGCGGGAGTGTCTAATGAGCAGTTCTTC. Its protein product is CASSLESGAGVSNEQFF. Based on the CDR3 plus reference TRBV5-1 and TRBJ2-1, the full variable domain is KAGVTQTPRYLIKTRGQQVTLSCSPISGHRSVSWYQQTPGQGLQFLFEYFSETQRNKGNFPGRFSGRQFSNSRSEMNVSTLELGDSALYLCASSLESGAGVSNEQFFGPGTRLTVL.

This clonotype was observed many times. The chain links TRBV6-2 or TRBV6-3 to TRBJ1-1; no clear D. Trimming pared 8 bases from V and 4 bases from J, leaving 8 bases between. Germline V gene lookup returns CDR1 MNHEY and CDR2 SVGEGT. The CDR3 contains 11 residues. The CDR3 sequence: CASGKTTEAFF. Written as DNA, the CDR3 is TGTGCCAGCGGGAAAACCACTGAAGCTTTCTTT.